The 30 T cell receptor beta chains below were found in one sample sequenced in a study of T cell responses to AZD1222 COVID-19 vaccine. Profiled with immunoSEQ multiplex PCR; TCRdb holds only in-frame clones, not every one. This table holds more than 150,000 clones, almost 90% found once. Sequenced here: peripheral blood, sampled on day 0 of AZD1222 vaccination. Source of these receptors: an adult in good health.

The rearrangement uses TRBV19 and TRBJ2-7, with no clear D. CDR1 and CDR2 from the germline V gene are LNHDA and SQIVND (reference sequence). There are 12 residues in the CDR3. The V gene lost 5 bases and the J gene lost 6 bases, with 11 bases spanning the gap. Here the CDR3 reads CASSANIGEQYF. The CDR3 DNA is TGTGCCAGTAGTGCCAATATAGGCGAGCAGTACTTC.

The CDR3 DNA reads as TGTGCCAGCAGTGAAGGGGGGGGGCAAAACTATGGCTACACCTTC. It is translated as CASSEGGGQNYGYTF. The chain combines TRBV25-1 with TRBJ1-2, with TRBD1 as a possible D gene (6 bases). Trimming left V 2 bases short and J 2 bases short, with 12 bases between. From germline, CDR1 is MGHDK and CDR2 SYGVNS. This CDR3 has 15 residues.

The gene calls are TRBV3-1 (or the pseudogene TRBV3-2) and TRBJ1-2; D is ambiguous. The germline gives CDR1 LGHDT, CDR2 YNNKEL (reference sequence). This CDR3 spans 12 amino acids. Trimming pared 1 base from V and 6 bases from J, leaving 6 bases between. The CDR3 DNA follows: TGTGCCAGCAGCCAAGGTAGACATGGCTACACCTTC. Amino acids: CASSQGRHGYTF.

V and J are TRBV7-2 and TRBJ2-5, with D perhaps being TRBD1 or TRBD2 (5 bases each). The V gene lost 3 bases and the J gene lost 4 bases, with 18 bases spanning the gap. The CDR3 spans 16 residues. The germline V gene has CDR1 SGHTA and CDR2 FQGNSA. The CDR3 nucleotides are TGTGCCAGCAGCTTTACGGGACCACGGTGGGGAGAGACCCAGTACTTC. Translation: CASSFTGPRWGETQYF.

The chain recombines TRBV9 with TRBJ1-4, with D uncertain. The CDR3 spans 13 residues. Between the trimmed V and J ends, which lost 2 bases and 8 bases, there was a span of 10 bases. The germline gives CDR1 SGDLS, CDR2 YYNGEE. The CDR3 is CASSVAVGEKLFF. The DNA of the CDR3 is TGTGCCAGCAGCGTGGCAGTGGGGGAAAAACTGTTTTTT.

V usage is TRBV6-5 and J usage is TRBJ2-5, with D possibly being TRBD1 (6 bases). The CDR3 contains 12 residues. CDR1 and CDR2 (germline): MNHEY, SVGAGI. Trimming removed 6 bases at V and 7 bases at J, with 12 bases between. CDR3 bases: TGTGCCAGCAGAGGGACACCTGGGACCCAGTACTTC. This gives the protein CASRGTPGTQYF.

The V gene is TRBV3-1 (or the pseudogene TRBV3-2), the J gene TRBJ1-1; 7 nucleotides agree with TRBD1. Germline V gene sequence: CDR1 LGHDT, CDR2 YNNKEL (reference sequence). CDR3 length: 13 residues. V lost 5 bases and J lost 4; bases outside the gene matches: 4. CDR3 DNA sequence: TGTGCCAGCAGCACGACAGGGCTCACTGAAGCTTTCTTT. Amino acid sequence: CASSTTGLTEAFF.

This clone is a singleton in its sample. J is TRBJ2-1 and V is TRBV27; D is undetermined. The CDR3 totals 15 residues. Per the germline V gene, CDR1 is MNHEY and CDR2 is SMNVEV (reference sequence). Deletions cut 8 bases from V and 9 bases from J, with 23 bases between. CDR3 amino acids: CASPSTLDLSSEQFF. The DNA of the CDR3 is TGTGCCAGCCCTTCTACTCTAGACTTGTCCAGTGAGCAGTTCTTC.

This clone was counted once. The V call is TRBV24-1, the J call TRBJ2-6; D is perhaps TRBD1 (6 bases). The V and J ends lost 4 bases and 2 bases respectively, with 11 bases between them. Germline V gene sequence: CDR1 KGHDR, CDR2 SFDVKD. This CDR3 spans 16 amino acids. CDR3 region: CATSDKQGTGANVLTF. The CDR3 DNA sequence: TGTGCCACCAGTGACAAACAGGGTACTGGGGCCAACGTCCTGACTTTC.

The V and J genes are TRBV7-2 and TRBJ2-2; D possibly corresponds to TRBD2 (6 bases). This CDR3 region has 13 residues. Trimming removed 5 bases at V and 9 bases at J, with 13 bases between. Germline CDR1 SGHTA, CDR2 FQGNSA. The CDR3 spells CASSAGRRRELFF. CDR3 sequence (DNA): TGTGCCAGCAGCGCGGGACGACGCCGGGAGCTGTTTTTT.

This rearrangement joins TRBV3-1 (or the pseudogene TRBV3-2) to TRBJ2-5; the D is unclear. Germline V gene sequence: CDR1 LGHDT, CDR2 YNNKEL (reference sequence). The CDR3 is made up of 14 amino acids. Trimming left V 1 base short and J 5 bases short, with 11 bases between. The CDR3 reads CASSQGTGAETQYF. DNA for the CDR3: TGTGCCAGCAGCCAAGGTACTGGTGCTGAGACCCAGTACTTC.

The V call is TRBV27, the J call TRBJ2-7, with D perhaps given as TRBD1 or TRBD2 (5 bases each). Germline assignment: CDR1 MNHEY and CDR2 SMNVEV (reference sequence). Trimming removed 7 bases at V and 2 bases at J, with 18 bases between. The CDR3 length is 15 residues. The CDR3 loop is CASTPLFGDAYEQYF. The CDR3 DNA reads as TGTGCCAGCACCCCTCTCTTCGGGGACGCCTACGAGCAGTACTTC.

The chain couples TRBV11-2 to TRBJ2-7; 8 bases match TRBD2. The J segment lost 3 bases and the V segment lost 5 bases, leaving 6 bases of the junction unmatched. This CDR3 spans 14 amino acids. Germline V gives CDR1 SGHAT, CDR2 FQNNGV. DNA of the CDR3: TGTGCCAGCAGCGGACTAGCTTTGTTCTACGAGCAGTACTTC. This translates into CASSGLALFYEQYF. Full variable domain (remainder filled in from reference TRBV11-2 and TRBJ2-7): EAGVAQSPRYKIIEKRQSVAFWCNPISGHATLYWYQQILGQGPKLLIQFQNNGVVDDSQLPKDRFSAERLKGVDSTLKIQPAKLEDSAVYLCASSGLALFYEQYFGPGTRLTVT.

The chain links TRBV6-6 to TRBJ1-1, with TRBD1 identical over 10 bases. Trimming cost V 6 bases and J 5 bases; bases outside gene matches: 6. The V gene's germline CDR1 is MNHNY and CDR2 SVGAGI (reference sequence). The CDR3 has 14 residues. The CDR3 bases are TGTGCCAGCAGCGACAGGGGGCGGTCAACTGAAGCTTTCTTT. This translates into CASSDRGRSTEAFF.

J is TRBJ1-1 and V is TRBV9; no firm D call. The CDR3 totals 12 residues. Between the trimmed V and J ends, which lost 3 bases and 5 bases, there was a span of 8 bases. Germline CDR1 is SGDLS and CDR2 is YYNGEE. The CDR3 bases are TGTGCCAGCAGCGCGAGAGAAACTGAAGCTTTCTTT. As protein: CASSARETEAFF. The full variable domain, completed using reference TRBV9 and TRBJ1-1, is DSGVTQTPKHLITATGQRVTLRCSPRSGDLSVYWYQQSLDQGLQFLIQYYNGEERAKGNILERFSAQQFPDLHSELNLSSLELGDSALYFCASSARETEAFFGQGTRLTVV.

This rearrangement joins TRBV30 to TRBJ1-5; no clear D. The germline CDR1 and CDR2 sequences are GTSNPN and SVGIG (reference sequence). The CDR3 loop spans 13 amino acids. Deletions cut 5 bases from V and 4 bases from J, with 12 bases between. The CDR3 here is CAWGLSGNQPQHF. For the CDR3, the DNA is TGTGCCTGGGGACTCTCTGGGAATCAGCCCCAGCATTTT.

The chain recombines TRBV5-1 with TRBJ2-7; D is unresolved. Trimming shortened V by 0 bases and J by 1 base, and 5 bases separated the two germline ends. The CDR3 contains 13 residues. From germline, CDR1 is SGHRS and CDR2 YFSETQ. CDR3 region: CASSLDGSYEQYF. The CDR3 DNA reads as TGCGCCAGCAGCTTGGATGGGTCCTACGAGCAGTACTTC.

The CDR3 sequence is CASSQGDSEAFF. CDR3 nucleotides: TGTGCCAGCAGCCAAGGGGACAGTGAAGCTTTCTTT. The chain couples TRBV7-9 to TRBJ1-1; 7 bases line up with TRBD1. The germline CDR1 and CDR2 sequences are SEHNR and FQNEAQ (reference sequence). The CDR3 runs 12 residues. After removal of 5 bases from V and 7 bases from J, the junction contained 4 bases not matched to a gene.

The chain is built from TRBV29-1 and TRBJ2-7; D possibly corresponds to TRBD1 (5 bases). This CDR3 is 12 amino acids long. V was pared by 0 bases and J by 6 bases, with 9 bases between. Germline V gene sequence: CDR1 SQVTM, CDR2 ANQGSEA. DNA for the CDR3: TGCAGCGTTGAAGACCAGGGCCCCGAGCAGTACTTC. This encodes CSVEDQGPEQYF.

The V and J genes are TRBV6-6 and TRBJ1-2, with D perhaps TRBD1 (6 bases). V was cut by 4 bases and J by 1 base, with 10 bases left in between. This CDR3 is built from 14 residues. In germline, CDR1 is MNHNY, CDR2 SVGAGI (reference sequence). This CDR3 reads CASSSGTLNYGYTF. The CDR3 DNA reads TGTGCCAGCAGTTCCGGGACACTTAACTATGGCTACACCTTC.

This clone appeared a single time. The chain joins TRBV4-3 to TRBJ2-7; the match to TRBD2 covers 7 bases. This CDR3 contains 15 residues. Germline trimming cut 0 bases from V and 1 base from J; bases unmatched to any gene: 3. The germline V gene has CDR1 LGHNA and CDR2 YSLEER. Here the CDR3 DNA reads TGCGCCAGCAGCCAAGAGGGAGGGGTATCCTACGAGCAGTACTTC. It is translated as CASSQEGGVSYEQYF.

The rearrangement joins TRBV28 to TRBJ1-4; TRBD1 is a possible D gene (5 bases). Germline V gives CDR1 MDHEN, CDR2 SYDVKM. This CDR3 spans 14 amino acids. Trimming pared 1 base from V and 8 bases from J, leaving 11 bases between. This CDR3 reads CASSLLGGEEKLFF. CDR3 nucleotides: TGTGCCAGCAGTTTATTGGGGGGGGAGGAAAAACTGTTTTTT.

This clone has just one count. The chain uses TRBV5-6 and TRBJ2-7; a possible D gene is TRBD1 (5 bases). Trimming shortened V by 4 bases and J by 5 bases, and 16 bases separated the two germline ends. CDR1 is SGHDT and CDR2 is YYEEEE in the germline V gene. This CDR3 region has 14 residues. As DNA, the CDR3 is TGTGCCAGCAGCCTAAAGCCAGGGCAAGACGAGCAGTACTTC. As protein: CASSLKPGQDEQYF.

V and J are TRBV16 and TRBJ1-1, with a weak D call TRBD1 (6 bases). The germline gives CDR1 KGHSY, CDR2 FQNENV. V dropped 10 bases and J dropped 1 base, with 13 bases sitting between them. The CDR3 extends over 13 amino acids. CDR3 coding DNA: TGTGCCACTAACTCACAGGGGAACACTGAAGCTTTCTTT. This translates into CATNSQGNTEAFF. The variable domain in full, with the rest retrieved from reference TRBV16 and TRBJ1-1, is GEEVAQTPKHLVRGEGQKAKLYCAPIKGHSYVFWYQQVLKNEFKFLISFQNENVFDETGMPKERFSAKCLPNSPCSLEIQATKLEDSAVYFCATNSQGNTEAFFGQGTRLTVV.

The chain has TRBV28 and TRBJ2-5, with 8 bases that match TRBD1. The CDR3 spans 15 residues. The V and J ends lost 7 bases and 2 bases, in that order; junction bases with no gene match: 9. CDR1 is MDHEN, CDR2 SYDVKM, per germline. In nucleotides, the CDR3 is TGTGCCAGCATCTCTGACAGGGGAGATCAAGAGACCCAGTACTTC. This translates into CASISDRGDQETQYF.

CDR3 bases: TGTGCCAGCTCATTAAACCCTTACGGACCGTCCGGGGGTCAGCCCCAGCATTTT. It translates to CASSLNPYGPSGGQPQHF. The V gene is TRBV28, the J gene TRBJ1-5, with D perhaps matching TRBD1 (5 bases). V lost 8 bases and J 6 bases, leaving 29 bases between the germline ends. The length of the CDR3 is 18 residues. Germline V gene sequence: CDR1 MDHEN, CDR2 SYDVKM.

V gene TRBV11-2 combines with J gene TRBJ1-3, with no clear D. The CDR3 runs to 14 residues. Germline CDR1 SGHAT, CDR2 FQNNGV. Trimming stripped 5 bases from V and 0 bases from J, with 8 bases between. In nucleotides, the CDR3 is TGTGCCAGCAGCCAGGAAATCTCTGGAAACACCATATATTTT. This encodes CASSQEISGNTIYF.

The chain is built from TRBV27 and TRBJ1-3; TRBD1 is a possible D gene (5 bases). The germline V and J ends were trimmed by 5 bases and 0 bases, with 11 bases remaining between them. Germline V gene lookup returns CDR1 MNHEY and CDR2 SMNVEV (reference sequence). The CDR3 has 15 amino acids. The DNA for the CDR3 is TGTGCCAGCAGTGACAGACTCTTCTCTGGAAACACCATATATTTT. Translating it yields CASSDRLFSGNTIYF.

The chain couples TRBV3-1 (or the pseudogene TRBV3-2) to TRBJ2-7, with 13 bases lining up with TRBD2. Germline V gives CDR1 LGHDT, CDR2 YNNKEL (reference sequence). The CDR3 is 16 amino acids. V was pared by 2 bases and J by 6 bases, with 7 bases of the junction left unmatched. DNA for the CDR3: TGTGCCAGCAGCCAATCTCCGGGACTAGCGGGAACCGAGCAGTACTTC. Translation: CASSQSPGLAGTEQYF.

This chain's CDR3 is CATRNVDYNEQFF. The CDR3 DNA reads as TGTGCCACCAGAAACGTGGACTACAATGAGCAGTTCTTC. The chain combines TRBV5-4 with TRBJ2-1; D gene unclear. The CDR3 has 13 amino acids. The germline V and J ends were trimmed by 9 bases and 3 bases, with 13 bases remaining between them. The germline gives CDR1 SGHNT, CDR2 YYREEE (reference sequence).